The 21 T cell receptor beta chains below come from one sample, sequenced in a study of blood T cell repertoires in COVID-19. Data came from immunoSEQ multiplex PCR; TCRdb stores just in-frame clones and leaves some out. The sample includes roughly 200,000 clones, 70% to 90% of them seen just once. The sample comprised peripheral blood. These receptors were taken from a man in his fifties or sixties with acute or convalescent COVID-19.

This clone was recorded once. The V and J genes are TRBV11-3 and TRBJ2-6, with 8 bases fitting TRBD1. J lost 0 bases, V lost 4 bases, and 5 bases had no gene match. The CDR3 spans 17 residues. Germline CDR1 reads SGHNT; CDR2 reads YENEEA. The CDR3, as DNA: TGTGCCAGCAGCTCAGGGGGCGCGGGCTCTGGGGCCAACGTCCTGACTTTC. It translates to CASSSGGAGSGANVLTF.

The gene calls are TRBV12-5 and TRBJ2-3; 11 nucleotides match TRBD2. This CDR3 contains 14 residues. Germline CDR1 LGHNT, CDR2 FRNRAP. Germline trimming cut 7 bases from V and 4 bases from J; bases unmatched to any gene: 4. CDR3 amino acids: CASATSGAPDTQYF. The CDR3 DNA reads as TGTGCTAGTGCGACTAGCGGGGCTCCAGATACGCAGTATTTT.

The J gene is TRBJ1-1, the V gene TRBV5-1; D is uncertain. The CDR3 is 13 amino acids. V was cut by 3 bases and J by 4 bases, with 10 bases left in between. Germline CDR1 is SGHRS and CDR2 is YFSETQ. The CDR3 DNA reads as TGCGCCAGCAGCTCCGTCGTCGGCACTGAAGCTTTCTTT. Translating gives CASSSVVGTEAFF.

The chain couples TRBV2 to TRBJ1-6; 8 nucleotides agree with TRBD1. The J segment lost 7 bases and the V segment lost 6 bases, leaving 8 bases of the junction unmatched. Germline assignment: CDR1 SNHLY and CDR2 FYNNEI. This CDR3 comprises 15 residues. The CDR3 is CASRDREGVNSPLHF. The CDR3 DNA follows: TGTGCCAGCAGGGACAGGGAGGGGGTAAATTCACCCCTCCACTTT.

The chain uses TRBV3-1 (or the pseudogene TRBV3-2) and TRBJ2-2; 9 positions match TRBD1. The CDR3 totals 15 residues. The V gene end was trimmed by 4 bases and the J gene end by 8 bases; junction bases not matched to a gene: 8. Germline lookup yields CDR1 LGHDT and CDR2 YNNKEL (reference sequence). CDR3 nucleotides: TGTGCCAGCAGCCCCTCCGGGACAGGGATAGGGGAGCTGTTTTTT. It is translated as CASSPSGTGIGELFF.

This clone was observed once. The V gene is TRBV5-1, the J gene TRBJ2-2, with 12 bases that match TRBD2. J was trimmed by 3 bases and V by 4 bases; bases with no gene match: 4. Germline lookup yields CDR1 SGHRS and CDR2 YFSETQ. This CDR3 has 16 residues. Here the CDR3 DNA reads TGCGCCAGCAGCCACCGGACTAGCGGGGACACCGGGGAGCTGTTTTTT. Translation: CASSHRTSGDTGELFF.

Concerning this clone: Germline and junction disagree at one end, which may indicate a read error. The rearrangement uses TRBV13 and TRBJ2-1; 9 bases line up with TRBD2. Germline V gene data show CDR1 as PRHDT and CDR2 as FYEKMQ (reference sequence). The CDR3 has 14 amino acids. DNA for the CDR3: TGTGCCAGCAGCATAGGGACTAGCCCCAATGAGCAGTTCTTC. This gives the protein CASSIGTSPNEQFF.

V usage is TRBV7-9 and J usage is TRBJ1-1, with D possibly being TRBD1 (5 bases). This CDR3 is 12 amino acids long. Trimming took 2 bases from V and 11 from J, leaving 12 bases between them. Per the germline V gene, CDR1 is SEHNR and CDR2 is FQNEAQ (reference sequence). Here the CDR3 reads CASSLWAGPAFF. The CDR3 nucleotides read TGTGCCAGCAGCTTATGGGCAGGGCCGGCTTTCTTT.

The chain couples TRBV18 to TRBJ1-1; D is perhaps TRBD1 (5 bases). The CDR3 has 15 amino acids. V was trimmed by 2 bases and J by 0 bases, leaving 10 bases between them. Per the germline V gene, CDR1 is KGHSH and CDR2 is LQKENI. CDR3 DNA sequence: TGTGCCAGCTCACCAACGCGACAGATGAACACTGAAGCTTTCTTT. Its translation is CASSPTRQMNTEAFF. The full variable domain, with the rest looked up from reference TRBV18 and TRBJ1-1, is NAGVMQNPRHLVRRRGQEARLRCSPMKGHSHVYWYRQLPEEGLKFMVYLQKENIIDESGMPKERFSAEFPKEGPSILRIQQVVRGDSAAYFCASSPTRQMNTEAFFGQGTRLTVV.

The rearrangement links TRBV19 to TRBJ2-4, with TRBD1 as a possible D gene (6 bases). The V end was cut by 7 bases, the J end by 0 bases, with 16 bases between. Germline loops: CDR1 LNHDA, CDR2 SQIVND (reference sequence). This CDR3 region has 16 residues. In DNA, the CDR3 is TGTGCCAGTACCGACGGACAGCCTATAGCCAAAAACATTCAGTACTTC. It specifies CASTDGQPIAKNIQYF.

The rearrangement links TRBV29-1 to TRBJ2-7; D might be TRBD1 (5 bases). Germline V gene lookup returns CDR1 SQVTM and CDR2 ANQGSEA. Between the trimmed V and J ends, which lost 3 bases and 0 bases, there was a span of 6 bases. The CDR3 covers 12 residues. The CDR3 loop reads CSVEDNSYEQYF. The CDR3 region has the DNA TGCAGCGTTGAGGACAACTCCTACGAGCAGTACTTC.

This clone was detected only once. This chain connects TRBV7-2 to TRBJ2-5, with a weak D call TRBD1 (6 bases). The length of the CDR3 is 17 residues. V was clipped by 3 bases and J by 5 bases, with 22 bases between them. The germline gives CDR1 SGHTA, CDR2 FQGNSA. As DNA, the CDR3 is TGTGCCAGCAGCTTCTGGGAAGGGGGAGTGGGGTTGGAGACCCAGTACTTC. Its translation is CASSFWEGGVGLETQYF.

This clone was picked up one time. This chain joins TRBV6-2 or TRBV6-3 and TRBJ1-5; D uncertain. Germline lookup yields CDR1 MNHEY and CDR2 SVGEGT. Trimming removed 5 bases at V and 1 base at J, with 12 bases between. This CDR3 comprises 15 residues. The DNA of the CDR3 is TGTGCCAGCAGTCTGCTTGCGGGGAGCAATCAGCCCCAGCATTTT. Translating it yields CASSLLAGSNQPQHF.

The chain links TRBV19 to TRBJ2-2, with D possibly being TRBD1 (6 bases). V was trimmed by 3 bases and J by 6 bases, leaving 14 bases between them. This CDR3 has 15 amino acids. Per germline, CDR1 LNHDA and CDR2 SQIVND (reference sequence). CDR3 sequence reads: CASSITRGPSGELFF. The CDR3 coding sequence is TGTGCCAGTAGTATTACCAGGGGCCCGTCCGGGGAGCTGTTTTTT.

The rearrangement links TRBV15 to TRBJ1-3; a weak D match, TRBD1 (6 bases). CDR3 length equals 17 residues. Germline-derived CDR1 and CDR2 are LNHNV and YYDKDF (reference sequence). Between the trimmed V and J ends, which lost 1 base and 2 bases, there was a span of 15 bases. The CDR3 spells CATSRGTGQGAGNTIYF. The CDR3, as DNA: TGTGCCACCAGCAGAGGAACAGGGCAAGGTGCTGGAAACACCATATATTTT. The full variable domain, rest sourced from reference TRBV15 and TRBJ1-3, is DAMVIQNPRYQVTQFGKPVTLSCSQTLNHNVMYWYQQKSSQAPKLLFHYYDKDFNNEADTPDNFQSRRPNTSFCFLDIRSPGLGDTAMYLCATSRGTGQGAGNTIYFGEGSWLTVV.

The chain's CDR3 is CASSLAGLALETQYF. For the CDR3, the DNA is TGTGCCAGCAGCTTAGCGGGACTAGCGCTAGAGACCCAGTACTTC. V is TRBV7-9 and J is TRBJ2-5; 10 bases align to TRBD2. The CDR3 covers 15 residues. In germline, CDR1 is SEHNR, CDR2 FQNEAQ (reference sequence). Trimming took 0 bases from V and 4 from J; bases not matched to a gene: 2.

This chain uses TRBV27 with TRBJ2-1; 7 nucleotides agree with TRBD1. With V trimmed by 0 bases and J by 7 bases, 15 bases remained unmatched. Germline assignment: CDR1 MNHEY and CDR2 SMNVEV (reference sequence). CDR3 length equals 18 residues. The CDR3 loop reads CASSLSPIGQAYPNEQFF. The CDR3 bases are TGTGCCAGCAGTTTATCCCCAATCGGACAGGCGTACCCTAATGAGCAGTTCTTC.

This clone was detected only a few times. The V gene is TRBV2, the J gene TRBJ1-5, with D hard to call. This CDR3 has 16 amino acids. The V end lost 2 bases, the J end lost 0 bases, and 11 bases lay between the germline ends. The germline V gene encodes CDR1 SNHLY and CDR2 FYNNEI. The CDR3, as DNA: TGTGCCAGCAGTGAAATGGCGGCTTTTAGCAATCAGCCCCAGCATTTT. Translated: CASSEMAAFSNQPQHF. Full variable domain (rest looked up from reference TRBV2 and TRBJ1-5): EPEVTQTPSHQVTQMGQEVILRCVPISNHLYFYWYRQILGQKVEFLVSFYNNEISEKSEIFDDQFSVERPDGSNFTLKIRSTKLEDSAMYFCASSEMAAFSNQPQHFGDGTRLSIL.

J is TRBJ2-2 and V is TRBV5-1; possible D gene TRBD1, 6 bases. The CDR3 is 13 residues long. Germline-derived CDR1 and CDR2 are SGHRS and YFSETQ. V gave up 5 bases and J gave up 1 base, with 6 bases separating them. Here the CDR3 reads CASRQGNTGELFF. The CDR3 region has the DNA TGCGCCAGCAGACAGGGGAACACCGGGGAGCTGTTTTTT.

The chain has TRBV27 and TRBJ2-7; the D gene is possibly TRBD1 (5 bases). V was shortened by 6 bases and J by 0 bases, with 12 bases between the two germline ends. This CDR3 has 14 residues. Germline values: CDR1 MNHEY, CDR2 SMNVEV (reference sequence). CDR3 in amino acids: CASRDTGASYEQYF. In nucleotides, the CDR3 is TGTGCCAGCAGAGATACAGGAGCCTCCTACGAGCAGTACTTC.

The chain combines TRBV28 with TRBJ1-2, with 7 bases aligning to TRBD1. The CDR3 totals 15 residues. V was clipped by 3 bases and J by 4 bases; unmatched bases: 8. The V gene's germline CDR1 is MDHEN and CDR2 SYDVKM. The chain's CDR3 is CASSFPGQLIYGYTF. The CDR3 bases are TGTGCCAGCAGTTTTCCGGGACAGTTAATCTATGGCTACACCTTC.